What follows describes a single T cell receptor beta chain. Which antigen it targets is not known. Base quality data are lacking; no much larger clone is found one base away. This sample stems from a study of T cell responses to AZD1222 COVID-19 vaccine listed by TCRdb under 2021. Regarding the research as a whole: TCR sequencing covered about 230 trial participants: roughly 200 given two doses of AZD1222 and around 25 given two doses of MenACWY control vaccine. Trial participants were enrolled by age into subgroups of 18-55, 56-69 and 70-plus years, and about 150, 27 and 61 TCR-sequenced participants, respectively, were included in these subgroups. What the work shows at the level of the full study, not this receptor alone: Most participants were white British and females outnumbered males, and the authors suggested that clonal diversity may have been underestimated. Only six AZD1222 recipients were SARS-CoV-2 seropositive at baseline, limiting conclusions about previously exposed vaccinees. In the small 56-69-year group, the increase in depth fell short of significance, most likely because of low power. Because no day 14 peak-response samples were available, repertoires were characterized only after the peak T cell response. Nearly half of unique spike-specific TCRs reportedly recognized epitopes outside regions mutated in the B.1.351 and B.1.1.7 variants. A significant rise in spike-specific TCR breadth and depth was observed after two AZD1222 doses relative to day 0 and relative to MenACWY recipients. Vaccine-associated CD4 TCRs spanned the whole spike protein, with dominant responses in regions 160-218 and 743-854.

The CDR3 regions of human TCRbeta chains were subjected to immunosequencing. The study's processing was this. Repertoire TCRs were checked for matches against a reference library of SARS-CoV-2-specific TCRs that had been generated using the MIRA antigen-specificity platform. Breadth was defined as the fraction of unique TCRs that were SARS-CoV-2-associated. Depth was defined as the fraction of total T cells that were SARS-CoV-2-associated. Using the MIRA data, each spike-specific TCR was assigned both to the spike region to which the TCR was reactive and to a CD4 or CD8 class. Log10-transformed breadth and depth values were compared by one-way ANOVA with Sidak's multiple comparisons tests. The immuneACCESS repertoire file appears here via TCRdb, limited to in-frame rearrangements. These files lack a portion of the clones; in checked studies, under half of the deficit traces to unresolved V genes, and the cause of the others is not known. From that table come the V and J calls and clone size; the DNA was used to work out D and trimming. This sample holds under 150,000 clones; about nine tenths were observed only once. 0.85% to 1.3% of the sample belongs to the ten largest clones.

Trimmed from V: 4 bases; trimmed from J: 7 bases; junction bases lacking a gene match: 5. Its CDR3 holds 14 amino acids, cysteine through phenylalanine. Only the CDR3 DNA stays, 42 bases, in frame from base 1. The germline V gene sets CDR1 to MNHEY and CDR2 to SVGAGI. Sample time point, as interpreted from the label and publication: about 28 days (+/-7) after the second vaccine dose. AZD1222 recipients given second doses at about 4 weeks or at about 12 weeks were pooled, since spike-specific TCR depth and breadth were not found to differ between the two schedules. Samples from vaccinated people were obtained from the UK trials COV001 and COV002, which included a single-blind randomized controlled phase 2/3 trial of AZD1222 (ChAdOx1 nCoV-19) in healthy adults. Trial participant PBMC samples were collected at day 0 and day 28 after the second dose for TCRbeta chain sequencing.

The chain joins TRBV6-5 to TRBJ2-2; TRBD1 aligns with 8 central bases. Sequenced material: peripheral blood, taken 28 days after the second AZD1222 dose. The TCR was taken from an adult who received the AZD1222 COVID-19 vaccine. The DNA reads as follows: TGTGCCAGCAGTTCCGCGACAGGGGTCGGGGAGCTGTTTTTT. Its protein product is CASSSATGVGELFF.